This T cell receptor beta chain derives from a study of blood T cell repertoires in COVID-19. Germline loops: CDR1 MNHEY, CDR2 SMNVEV (reference sequence). The CDR3 is made up of 18 amino acids. Trimming removed 2 bases from V and 5 bases from J; junction bases left unmatched: 8. Here immunoSEQ multiplex PCR was the method, and the copy in TCRdb shows in-frame clones only, minus some. Of tens of thousands of clones in the sample, about 90% were seen once. Seattle-derived patients entered the study during active infection and were followed longitudinally. This receptor was taken from a woman in her sixties or seventies with COVID-19, enrolled during active disease. Sequencing was carried out using peripheral blood. The V call is TRBV27, the J call TRBJ2-2, with 13 bases aligning to TRBD2. CDR3 DNA sequence: TGTGCCAGCAGTTTAGGCCGACTAGCGGGAGGTTATACCGGGGAGCTGTTTTTT. It specifies CASSLGRLAGGYTGELFF.